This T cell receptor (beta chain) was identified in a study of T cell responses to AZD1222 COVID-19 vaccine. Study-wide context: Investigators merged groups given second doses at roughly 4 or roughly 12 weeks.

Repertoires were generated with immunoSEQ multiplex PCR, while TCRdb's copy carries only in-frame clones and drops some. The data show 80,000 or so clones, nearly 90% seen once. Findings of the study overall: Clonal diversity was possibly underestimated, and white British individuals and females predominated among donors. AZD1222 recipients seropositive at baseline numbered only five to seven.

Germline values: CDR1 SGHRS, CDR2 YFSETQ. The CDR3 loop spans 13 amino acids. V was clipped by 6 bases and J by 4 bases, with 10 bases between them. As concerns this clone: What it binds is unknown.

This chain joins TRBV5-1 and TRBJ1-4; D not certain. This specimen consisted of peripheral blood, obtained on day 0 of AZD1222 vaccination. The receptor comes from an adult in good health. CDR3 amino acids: CASKDEGNEKLFF. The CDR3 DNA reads TGCGCCAGCAAGGACGAGGGTAATGAAAAACTGTTTTTT.